One and the same sample provided the 26 T cell receptor beta chains below, sequenced in a study of blood T cell repertoires in COVID-19. Assay used: immunoSEQ multiplex PCR; TCRdb lists only in-frame clones, some missing. The repertoire holds a few hundred thousand clones, with nearly 90% as singletons. Sequenced sample: PBMCs or T cells enriched from blood (not recorded which). These receptors came from a man aged 30-40 years who had been exposed to COVID-19.

V and J are TRBV9 and TRBJ2-7, with D perhaps TRBD1 (6 bases). With 3 bases removed from V and 5 bases from J, the gap between germline ends came to 12 bases. In germline, CDR1 is SGDLS, CDR2 YYNGEE. The CDR3 is 13 residues long. This chain's CDR3 is CASSGRTENEQYF. DNA of the CDR3: TGTGCCAGCAGCGGACGGACAGAGAACGAGCAGTACTTC.

This clone was recorded many times. J is TRBJ1-5 and V is TRBV4-1, with D tentatively TRBD1 (6 bases). V gave up 0 bases and J gave up 6 bases, with 12 bases separating them. Germline CDR1 is MGHRA and CDR2 is YSYEKL. This CDR3 contains 15 residues. The CDR3 loop is CASSQDPGAGQPQHF. The CDR3 DNA sequence: TGCGCCAGCAGCCAAGATCCAGGGGCCGGTCAGCCCCAGCATTTT.

The V and J genes are TRBV29-1 and TRBJ1-2; TRBD1 agrees at 9 bases. Germline V gene lookup returns CDR1 SQVTM and CDR2 ANQGSEA. CDR3 length equals 13 residues. After removal of 4 bases from V and 2 bases from J, the junction contained 2 bases not matched to a gene. DNA of the CDR3: TGCAGCGTTGGGGACAGGGAGAACTATGGCTACACCTTC. As protein: CSVGDRENYGYTF. The whole variable domain, filled in from reference TRBV29-1 and TRBJ1-2, reads SAVISQKPSRDICQRGTSLTIQCQVDSQVTMMFWYRQQPGQSLTLIATANQGSEATYESGFVIDKFPISRPNLTFSTLTVSNMSPEDSSIYLCSVGDRENYGYTFGSGTRLTVV.

The rearrangement joins TRBV18 to TRBJ2-2, with 11 bases identical to TRBD2. The CDR3 is 16 residues long. Germline V gene sequence: CDR1 KGHSH, CDR2 LQKENI. Trimming cost V 4 bases and J 3 bases; bases outside gene matches: 4. The CDR3 loop reads CASSRGTSGHTGELFF. Written as DNA, the CDR3 is TGTGCCAGCTCACGCGGGACTAGCGGACACACCGGGGAGCTGTTTTTT. Filled out from reference TRBV18 and TRBJ2-2, the complete variable domain reads NAGVMQNPRHLVRRRGQEARLRCSPMKGHSHVYWYRQLPEEGLKFMVYLQKENIIDESGMPKERFSAEFPKEGPSILRIQQVVRGDSAAYFCASSRGTSGHTGELFFGEGSRLTVL.

This chain connects TRBV10-2 to TRBJ1-2, with TRBD1 identical over 7 bases. Germline CDR1 reads WSHSY; CDR2 reads SAAADI. J gave up 3 bases and V 6 bases, and 7 bases lay outside the gene matches. CDR3 length: 14 amino acids. The CDR3 spells CASRLGQDDYGYTF. The CDR3 bases are TGCGCCAGCAGACTCGGACAGGATGACTATGGCTACACCTTC.

This chain joins TRBV5-4 and TRBJ2-1, with 9 nucleotides matching TRBD2. The germline V gene encodes CDR1 SGHNT and CDR2 YYREEE (reference sequence). The CDR3 is 15 residues long. V shed 4 bases and J 8 bases; nucleotides not matched to a gene: 10. CDR3 loop: CASSLSGGRGDEQFF. The CDR3, as DNA: TGTGCCAGCAGCCTTAGCGGGGGACGCGGGGATGAGCAGTTCTTC.

This chain uses TRBV30 with TRBJ1-2, with 8 nucleotides matching TRBD1. V shed 0 bases and J 8 bases; nucleotides not matched to a gene: 8. CDR3 length: 14 residues. Germline V gives CDR1 GTSNPN, CDR2 SVGIG (reference sequence). The CDR3 DNA follows: TGTGCCTGGAGTGTAGCTCGGACAGGGCGAGGCTACACCTTC. Its translation is CAWSVARTGRGYTF.

This chain connects TRBV30 to TRBJ2-3, with 13 bases matching TRBD2. The J segment lost 5 bases and the V segment lost 3 bases, leaving 8 bases of the junction unmatched. The CDR3 is 16 amino acids. The germline gives CDR1 GTSNPN, CDR2 SVGIG (reference sequence). The CDR3 here is CAWSLVGLAGRDTQYF. DNA for the CDR3: TGTGCCTGGAGCCTTGTGGGACTAGCGGGGCGAGATACGCAGTATTTT.

The V call is TRBV5-5, the J call TRBJ1-5; 7 bases agree with TRBD1. This CDR3 has 16 residues. With V trimmed by 1 base and J by 1 base, 5 bases remained unmatched. Germline-derived CDR1 and CDR2 are SGHKS and YYEKEE (reference sequence). The CDR3 sequence: CASSLRGPLSNQPQHF. CDR3 in DNA: TGTGCCAGCAGCTTGAGGGGGCCGTTGAGCAATCAGCCCCAGCATTTT.

The V call is TRBV5-1, the J call TRBJ1-4; TRBD1 is a possible D gene (6 bases). This CDR3 spans 14 amino acids. Per the germline V gene, CDR1 is SGHRS and CDR2 is YFSETQ. V dropped 0 bases and J dropped 3 bases, with 6 bases sitting between them. CDR3 nucleotides: TGCGCCAGCAGCTTGGGGACAGCTAATGAAAAACTGTTTTTT. Translating it yields CASSLGTANEKLFF.

The chain links TRBV12-5 to TRBJ2-1, with 8 bases aligning to TRBD1. Trimming at V came to 3 bases and at J to 1 base, leaving 2 bases not matched to a gene. The CDR3 totals 15 residues. Germline CDR1 reads LGHNT; CDR2 reads FRNRAP. The CDR3 spells CASGLRDRSYNEQFF. For the CDR3, the DNA is TGTGCTAGTGGTTTAAGGGACAGGTCCTACAATGAGCAGTTCTTC.

The chain combines TRBV12-3 or TRBV12-4 with TRBJ2-1; D might be TRBD2 (6 bases). This CDR3 comprises 12 residues. V lost 6 bases and J 7 bases, leaving 10 bases between the germline ends. CDR3 residues: CASRRAGNEQFF. The CDR3 nucleotides read TGTGCCAGCAGACGGGCGGGGAATGAGCAGTTCTTC.

The V gene is TRBV7-2, the J gene TRBJ2-3, with TRBD2 matching 11 bases. The CDR3 consists of 17 residues. V trimming: 4 bases; J trimming: 2 bases; junction bases outside the gene matches: 8. Germline assignment: CDR1 SGHTA and CDR2 FQGNSA. The CDR3 is CASSSPVAGGTTDTQYF. The CDR3 DNA is TGTGCCAGCAGCTCCCCAGTAGCGGGGGGGACCACAGATACGCAGTATTTT.

The chain links TRBV19 to TRBJ1-2; possible D gene TRBD1, 6 bases. V lost 5 bases, J lost 0 bases, and 13 bases lay in between. The CDR3 has 15 residues. Germline CDR1 reads LNHDA; CDR2 reads SQIVND (reference sequence). The CDR3 region is CASSLGRGANYGYTF. CDR3 bases: TGTGCCAGTAGTCTAGGCAGGGGAGCTAACTATGGCTACACCTTC.

This chain joins TRBV27 and TRBJ2-2; 8 nucleotides agree with TRBD1. Germline assignment: CDR1 MNHEY and CDR2 SMNVEV (reference sequence). The CDR3 length is 17 residues. With 5 bases clipped from V and 7 bases from J, the junction kept 15 bases outside the gene matches. CDR3 protein: CASSPTATGALLGELFF. CDR3 nucleotides: TGTGCCAGCAGTCCAACCGCGACAGGGGCGCTTCTCGGGGAGCTGTTTTTT.

This chain links TRBV25-1 with TRBJ2-6; no reliable D call. The CDR3 is made up of 13 amino acids. The germline V gene encodes CDR1 MGHDK and CDR2 SYGVNS. The V and J ends lost 5 bases and 4 bases respectively, with 6 bases between them. The CDR3 DNA follows: TGTGCCAGCAGTCCCCAAGGGGCCAACGTCCTGACTTTC. The encoded protein is CASSPQGANVLTF.

This sequence joins TRBV7-9 and TRBJ2-1; tentative D call: TRBD2 (6 bases). CDR3 length: 14 amino acids. V lost 11 bases and J lost 3, with 17 bases in between. CDR1 is SEHNR, CDR2 FQNEAQ, per germline (reference sequence). The CDR3 reads CAGLKTVFYNEQFF. The CDR3 DNA follows: TGTGCCGGACTAAAGACGGTCTTCTACAATGAGCAGTTCTTC.

This clone was seen once. V gene TRBV7-2 combines with J gene TRBJ1-1, with TRBD1 as a possible D gene (5 bases). Trimming pared 2 bases from V and 1 base from J, leaving 8 bases between. The length of the CDR3 is 14 residues. Germline values: CDR1 SGHTA, CDR2 FQGNSA. CDR3 residues: CASSLQTGNTEAFF. Here the CDR3 DNA reads TGTGCCAGCAGCTTACAAACAGGGAACACTGAAGCTTTCTTT.

This chain joins TRBV5-6 and TRBJ2-7; D gene unclear. V was pared by 0 bases and J by 3 bases, with 7 bases between. CDR3 length equals 13 residues. The germline V gene has CDR1 SGHDT and CDR2 YYEEEE. The CDR3 loop reads CASSLERDYEQYF. DNA for the CDR3: TGTGCCAGCAGCTTGGAGAGAGACTACGAGCAGTACTTC.

In this sample, this clone turned up once. V usage is TRBV5-4 and J usage is TRBJ1-2, with 8 bases matching TRBD1. The CDR3 length is 14 residues. V was pared by 2 bases and J by 5 bases, with 5 bases of the junction left unmatched. Germline assignment: CDR1 SGHNT and CDR2 YYREEE (reference sequence). CDR3 bases: TGTGCCAGCAGCTTCAACAGGGGGGGATATGGCTACACCTTC. Its translation is CASSFNRGGYGYTF.

The chain carries TRBV11-2 and TRBJ2-1; D uncertain. The CDR3 loop spans 12 amino acids. In germline, CDR1 is SGHAT, CDR2 FQNNGV. The V end was cut by 1 base, the J end by 9 bases, with 7 bases between. Here the CDR3 DNA reads TGTGCCAGCAGCTTAGGTTCCATTGAGCAGTTCTTC. It is translated as CASSLGSIEQFF.

The V gene is TRBV7-6, the J gene TRBJ2-1; 8 nucleotides line up with TRBD1. Germline V gene data show CDR1 as SGHVS and CDR2 as FNYEAQ. V lost 3 bases and J lost 6; bases outside the gene matches: 4. The CDR3 has 14 residues. CDR3 bases: TGTGCCAGCAGCTTGTCGACAGGGGCCAATGAGCAGTTCTTC. Translating gives CASSLSTGANEQFF.

The genes are TRBV27 and TRBJ1-2, with D maybe TRBD1 (5 bases). This CDR3 region has 15 residues. Trimming stripped 7 bases from V and 4 bases from J, with 19 bases between. Germline V gives CDR1 MNHEY, CDR2 SMNVEV (reference sequence). The DNA of the CDR3 is TGTGCCAGCACACACCTGCGGGGGAAGGGCTATGGCTACACCTTC. It encodes CASTHLRGKGYGYTF.

In regard to this clone: Other DNA sequences of this sample code for an identical CDR3. The rearrangement uses TRBV12-3 or TRBV12-4 and TRBJ1-1; D gene uncertain. V was trimmed by 6 bases and J by 0 bases, leaving 8 bases between them. The CDR3 runs to 13 residues. The CDR3 DNA reads TGTGCCAGCAGCTCCACAGTGAACACTGAAGCTTTCTTT. Its protein product is CASSSTVNTEAFF.

J is TRBJ1-6 and V is TRBV6-4; D not certain. The germline gives CDR1 MRHNA, CDR2 SNTAGT. This CDR3 region has 18 residues. Trimming removed 6 bases from V and 0 bases from J, with 18 bases in between. This chain's CDR3 is CASRTLLRHSSYNSPLHF. Here the CDR3 DNA reads TGTGCCAGCAGGACCTTACTCCGGCACAGCTCCTATAATTCACCCCTCCACTTT.

The chain joins TRBV7-9 to TRBJ1-1; D is undetermined. V dropped 7 bases and J dropped 1 base, with 10 bases sitting between them. The germline CDR1 and CDR2 sequences are SEHNR and FQNEAQ (reference sequence). CDR3 size: 13 residues. CDR3 nucleotide sequence: TGTGCCAGCACCCTGGGAGGGAACACTGAAGCTTTCTTT. It is translated as CASTLGGNTEAFF.